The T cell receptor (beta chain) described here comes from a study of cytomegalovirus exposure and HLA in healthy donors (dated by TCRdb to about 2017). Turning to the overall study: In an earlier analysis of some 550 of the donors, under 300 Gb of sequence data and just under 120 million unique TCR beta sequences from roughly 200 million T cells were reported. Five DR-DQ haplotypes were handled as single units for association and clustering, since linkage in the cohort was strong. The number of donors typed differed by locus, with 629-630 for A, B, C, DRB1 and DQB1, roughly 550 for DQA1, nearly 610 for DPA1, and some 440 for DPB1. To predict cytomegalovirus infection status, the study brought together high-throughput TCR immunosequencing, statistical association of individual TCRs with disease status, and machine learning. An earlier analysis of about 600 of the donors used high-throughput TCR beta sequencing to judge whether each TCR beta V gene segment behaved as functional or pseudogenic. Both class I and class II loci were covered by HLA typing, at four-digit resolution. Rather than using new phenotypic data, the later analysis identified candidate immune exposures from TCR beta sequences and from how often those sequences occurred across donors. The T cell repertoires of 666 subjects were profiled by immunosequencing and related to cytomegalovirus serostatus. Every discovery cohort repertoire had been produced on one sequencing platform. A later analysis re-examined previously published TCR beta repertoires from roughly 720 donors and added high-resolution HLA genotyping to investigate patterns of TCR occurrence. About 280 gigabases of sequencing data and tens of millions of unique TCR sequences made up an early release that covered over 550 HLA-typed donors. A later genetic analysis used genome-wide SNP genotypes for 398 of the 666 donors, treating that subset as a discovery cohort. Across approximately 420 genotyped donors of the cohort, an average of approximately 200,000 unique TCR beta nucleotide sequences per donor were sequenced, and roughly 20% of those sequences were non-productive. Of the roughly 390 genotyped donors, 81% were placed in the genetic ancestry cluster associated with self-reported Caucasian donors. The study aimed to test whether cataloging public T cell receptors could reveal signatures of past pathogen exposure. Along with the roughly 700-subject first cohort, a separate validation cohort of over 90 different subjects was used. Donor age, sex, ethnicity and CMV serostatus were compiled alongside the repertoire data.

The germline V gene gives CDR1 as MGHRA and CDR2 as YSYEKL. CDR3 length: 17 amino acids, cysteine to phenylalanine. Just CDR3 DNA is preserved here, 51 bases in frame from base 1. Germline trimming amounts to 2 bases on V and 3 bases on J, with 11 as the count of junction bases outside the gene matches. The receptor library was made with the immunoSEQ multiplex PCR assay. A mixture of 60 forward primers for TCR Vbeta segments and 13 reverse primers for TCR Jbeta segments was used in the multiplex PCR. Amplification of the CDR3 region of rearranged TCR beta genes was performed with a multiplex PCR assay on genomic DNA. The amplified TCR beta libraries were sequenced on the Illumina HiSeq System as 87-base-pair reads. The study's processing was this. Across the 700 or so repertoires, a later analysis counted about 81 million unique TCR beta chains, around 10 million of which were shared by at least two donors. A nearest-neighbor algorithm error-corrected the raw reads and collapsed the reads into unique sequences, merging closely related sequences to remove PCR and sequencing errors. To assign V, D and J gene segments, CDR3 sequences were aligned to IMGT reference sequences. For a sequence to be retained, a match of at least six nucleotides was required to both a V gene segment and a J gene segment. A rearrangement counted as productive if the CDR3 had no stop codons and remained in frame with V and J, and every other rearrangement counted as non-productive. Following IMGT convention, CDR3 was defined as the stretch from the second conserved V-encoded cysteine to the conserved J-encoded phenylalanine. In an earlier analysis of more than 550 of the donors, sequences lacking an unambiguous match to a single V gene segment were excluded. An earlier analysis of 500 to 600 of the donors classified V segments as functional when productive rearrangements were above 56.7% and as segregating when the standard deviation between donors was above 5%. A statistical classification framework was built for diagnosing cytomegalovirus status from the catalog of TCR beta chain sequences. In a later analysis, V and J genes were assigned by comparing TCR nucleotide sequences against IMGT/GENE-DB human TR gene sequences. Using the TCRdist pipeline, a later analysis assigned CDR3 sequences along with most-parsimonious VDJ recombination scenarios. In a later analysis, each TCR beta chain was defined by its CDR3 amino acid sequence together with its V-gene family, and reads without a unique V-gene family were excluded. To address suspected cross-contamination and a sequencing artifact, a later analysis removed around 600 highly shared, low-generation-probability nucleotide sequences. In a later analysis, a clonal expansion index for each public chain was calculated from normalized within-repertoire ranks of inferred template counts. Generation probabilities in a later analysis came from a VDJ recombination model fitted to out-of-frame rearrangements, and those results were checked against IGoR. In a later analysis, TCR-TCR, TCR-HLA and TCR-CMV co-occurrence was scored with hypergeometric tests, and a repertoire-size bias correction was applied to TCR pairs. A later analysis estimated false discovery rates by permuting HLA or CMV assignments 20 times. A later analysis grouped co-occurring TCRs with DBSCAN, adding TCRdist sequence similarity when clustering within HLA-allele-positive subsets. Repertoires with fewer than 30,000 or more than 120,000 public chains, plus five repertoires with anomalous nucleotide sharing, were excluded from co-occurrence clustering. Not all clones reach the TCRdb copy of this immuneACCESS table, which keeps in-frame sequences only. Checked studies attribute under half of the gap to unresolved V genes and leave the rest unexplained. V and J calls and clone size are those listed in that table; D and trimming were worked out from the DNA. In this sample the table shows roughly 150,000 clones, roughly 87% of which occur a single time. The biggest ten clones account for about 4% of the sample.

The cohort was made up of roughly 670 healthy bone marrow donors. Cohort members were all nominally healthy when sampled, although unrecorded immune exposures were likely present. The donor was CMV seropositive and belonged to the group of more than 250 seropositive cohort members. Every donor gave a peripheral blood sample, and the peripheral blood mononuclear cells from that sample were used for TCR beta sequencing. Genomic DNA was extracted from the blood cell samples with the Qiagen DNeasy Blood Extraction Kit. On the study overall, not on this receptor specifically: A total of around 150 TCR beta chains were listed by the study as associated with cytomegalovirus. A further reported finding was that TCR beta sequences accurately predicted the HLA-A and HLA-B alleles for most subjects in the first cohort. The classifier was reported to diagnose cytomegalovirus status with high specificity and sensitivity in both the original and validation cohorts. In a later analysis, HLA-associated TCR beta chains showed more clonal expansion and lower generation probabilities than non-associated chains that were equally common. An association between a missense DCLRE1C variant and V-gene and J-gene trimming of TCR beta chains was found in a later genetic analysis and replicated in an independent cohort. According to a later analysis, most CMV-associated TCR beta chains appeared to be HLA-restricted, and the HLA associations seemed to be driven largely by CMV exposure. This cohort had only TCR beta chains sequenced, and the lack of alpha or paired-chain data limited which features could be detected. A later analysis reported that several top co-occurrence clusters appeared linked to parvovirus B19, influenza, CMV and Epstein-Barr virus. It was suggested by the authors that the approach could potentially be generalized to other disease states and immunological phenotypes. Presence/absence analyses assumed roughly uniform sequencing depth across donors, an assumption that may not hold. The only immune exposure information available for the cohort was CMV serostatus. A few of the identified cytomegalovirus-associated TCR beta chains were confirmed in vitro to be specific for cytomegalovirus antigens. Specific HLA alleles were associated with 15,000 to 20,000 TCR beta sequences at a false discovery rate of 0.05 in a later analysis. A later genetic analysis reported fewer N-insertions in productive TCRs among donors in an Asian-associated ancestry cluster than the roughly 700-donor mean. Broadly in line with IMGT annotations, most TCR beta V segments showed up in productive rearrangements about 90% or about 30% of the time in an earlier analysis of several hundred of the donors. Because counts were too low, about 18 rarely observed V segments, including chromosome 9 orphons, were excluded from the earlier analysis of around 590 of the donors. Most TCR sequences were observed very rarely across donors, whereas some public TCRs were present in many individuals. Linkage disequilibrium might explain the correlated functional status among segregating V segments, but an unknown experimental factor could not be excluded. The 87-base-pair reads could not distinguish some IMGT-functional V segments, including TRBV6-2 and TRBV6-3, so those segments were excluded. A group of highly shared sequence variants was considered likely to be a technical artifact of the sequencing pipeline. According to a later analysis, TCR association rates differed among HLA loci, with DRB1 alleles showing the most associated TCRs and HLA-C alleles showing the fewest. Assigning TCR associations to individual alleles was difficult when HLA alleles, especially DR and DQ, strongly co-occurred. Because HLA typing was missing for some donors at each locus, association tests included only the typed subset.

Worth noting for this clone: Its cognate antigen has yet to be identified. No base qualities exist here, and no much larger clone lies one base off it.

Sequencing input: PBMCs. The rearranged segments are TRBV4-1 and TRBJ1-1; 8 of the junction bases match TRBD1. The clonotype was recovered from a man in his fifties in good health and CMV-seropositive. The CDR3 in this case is CASSQPGQGVIYTEAFF. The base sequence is TGCGCCAGCAGCCAACCCGGACAGGGTGTGATATACACTGAAGCTTTCTTT.